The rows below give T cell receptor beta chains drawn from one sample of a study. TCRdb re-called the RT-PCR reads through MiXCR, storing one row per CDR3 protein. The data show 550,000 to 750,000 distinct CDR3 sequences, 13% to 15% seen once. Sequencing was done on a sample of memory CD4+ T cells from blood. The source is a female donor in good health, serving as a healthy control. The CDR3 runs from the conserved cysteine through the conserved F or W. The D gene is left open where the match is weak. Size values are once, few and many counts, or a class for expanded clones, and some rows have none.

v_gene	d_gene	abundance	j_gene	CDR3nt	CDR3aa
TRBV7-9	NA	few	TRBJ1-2	TGTGCCAGCAACCCCAGGGGCGTCTATGGCTACACCTTC	CASNPRGVYGYTF
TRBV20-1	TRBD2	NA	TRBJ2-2	TGCAGTGCTAGAGATCGCCTAGCGGGAGGCACCGGGGAGCTGTTTTTT	CSARDRLAGGTGELFF
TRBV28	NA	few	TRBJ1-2	TGTGCCAGCAGCCCGATGCACTATGGCTACACCTTC	CASSPMHYGYTF
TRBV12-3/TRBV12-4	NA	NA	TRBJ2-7	TGTGCCAGCAGTTTATTGAGTCAGTCCGAGCAGTACTTC	CASSLLSQSEQYF
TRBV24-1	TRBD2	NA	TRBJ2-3	TGTGCCACCAGTGGCCAGCCTAGCGGGAGGCGCACAGATACGCAGTATTTT	CATSGQPSGRRTDTQYF
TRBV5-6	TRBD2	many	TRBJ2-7	TGTGCCAGCAGCTTGGCTAGCGGGCGCGAGCAGTACTTC	CASSLASGREQYF
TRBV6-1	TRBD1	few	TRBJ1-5	TGTGCCAGCAGTGAAAGGGGGCCGAATCAGCCCCAGCATTTT	CASSERGPNQPQHF
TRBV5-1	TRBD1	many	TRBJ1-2	TGCGCCAGCAGCTTGGCCATGGGACAGGGACTTGGCTACACCTTC	CASSLAMGQGLGYTF
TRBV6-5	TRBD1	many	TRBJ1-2	TGTGCCAGCAGTTACTTATCGACAGGGGGGAGGTATGGCTACACCTTC	CASSYLSTGGRYGYTF
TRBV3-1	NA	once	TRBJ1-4	TGTGCCAGCAGCCAAGACCCCCAGGGGAGAGAAAAACTGTTTTTT	CASSQDPQGREKLFF
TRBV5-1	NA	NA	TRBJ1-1	TGCGCCAGCAGCATCTGGTCGTTGGCAGACACCCTTGAAGCTTTCTTT	CASSIWSLADTLEAFF
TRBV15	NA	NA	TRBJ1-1	TGTGCCACCAGCAGCCTGGAGAGGGGGACTGAAGCTTTCTTT	CATSSLERGTEAFF
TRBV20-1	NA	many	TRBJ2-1	TGCAGTGCCTCGTTGCGACGGGAGTTAGGTGAGCAGTTCTTC	CSASLRRELGEQFF
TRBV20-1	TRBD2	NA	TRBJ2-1	TGCAGTGTCAACCCCATCGGGCTTAATAGCGGGGGCAATGAGCAGTTCTTC	CSVNPIGLNSGGNEQFF
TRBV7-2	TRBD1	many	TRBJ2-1	TGTGCCAGCAGCTTATCTGGGGCAGGGGGCGCTGAGCAGTTCTTC	CASSLSGAGGAEQFF
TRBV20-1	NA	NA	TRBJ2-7	TGCAGTGCCCCCTCCAGGGGGGTTTACGAGCAGTACTTC	CSAPSRGVYEQYF
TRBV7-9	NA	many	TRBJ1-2	TGTGCCTCACGGGGGCCATTGGACTATGGCTACACCTTC	CASRGPLDYGYTF
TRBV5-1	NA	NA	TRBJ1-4	TGCGCCAGCAGCTCGGACGTAGGGACAAACGGAAAACTGTTTTTT	CASSSDVGTNGKLFF
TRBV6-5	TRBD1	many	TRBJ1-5	TGTGCCAGCAGTTACGCGACAGGGGCTCAGCCCCAGCATTTT	CASSYATGAQPQHF
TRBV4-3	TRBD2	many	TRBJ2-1	TGCGCCAGCAGCCAGGCTAGCGGGAGGATTAATGAGCAGTTCTTC	CASSQASGRINEQFF
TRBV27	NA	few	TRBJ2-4	TGTGCCAGCAGCTCGTCCGTCGGGCGGCTGCAGTACTTC	CASSSSVGRLQYF
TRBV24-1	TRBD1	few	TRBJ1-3	TGTGCCACCAGTGGATCCCGGGACAGCGGCTCTGGAAACACCATATATTTT	CATSGSRDSGSGNTIYF
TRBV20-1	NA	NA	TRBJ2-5	TGCAGTGCTTTCCCGGGTGGGGTCCGAGAGACCCAGTACTTC	CSAFPGGVRETQYF
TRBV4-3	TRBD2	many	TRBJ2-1	TGCGCCAGCAGCCAAGAAGCGGGAGATCTTCGCGAGCAGTTCTTC	CASSQEAGDLREQFF
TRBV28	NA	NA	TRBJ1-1	TGTGCCAGCACTCACCGGGGGCTTGAAGCTTTCTTT	CASTHRGLEAFF
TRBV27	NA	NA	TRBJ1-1	TGTGCCAGCAGTTCAACCTCCTCCCCCCAACGCCGCACTGAAGCTTTCTTT	CASSSTSSPQRRTEAFF
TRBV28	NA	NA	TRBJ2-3	TGTGCCAGCAGCTGGGGAACAGCTAGCACAGATACGCAGTATTTT	CASSWGTASTDTQYF
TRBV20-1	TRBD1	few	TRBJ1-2	TGCAGTGCCCGACAGGGGATCTTAGGCTACACCTTC	CSARQGILGYTF
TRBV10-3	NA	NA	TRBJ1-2	TGTGCCGGACAGAACTATGGCTACACCTTC	CAGQNYGYTF